The present TCR beta chain was sequenced within a study of blood T cell repertoires in COVID-19. Study context: PBMCs, B-cell-depleted T cells, or T cells were the source of the cDNA or gDNA that made up the material.

The method was immunoSEQ multiplex PCR; TCRdb's version includes in-frame clones alone and lacks a portion of them. The table lists about 290,000 clones, roughly nine tenths of them singletons. This CDR3 is built from 14 residues. Germline-derived CDR1 and CDR2 are LNHDA and SQIVND (reference sequence). Trimming took off 5 bases at V and 1 base at J, with 9 bases between the two ends. This rearrangement joins TRBV19 to TRBJ1-5; no clear D. Specimen: peripheral blood. This TCR was recovered from a woman aged 40-49 years who had recovered from COVID-19. CDR3 sequence (DNA): TGTGCCAGTAGTCAGGTGGGCAGCAATCAGCCCCAGCATTTT. It encodes CASSQVGSNQPQHF.